This TCR beta chain was documented in a study of beta chain features in type 1 diabetes. Study-wide results and limits: VDJ junctions in type 1 diabetes patients carried more deletions and fewer insertions. Significant though moderate, a shortening of TCRB CDR3s appeared in all four CD4+ subsets of Type 1 diabetes patients.

Concerning this clone itself: The antigen remains unidentified.

Via the markers CD45RO/CCR7/CD25/CD127/CD95/CD27, stem cell-like memory, regulatory, central memory and naive CD4+ cells were sorted. The CDR3 totals 14 residues. Trimming took 6 bases from V and 4 from J; bases not matched to a gene: 6. CDR1 and CDR2 from the germline V gene are MDHEN and SYDVKM. Reverse transcribing all isolated RNA meant expressed TCRB transcripts were sequenced. Some 3.6 million reads per sample were averaged for naive, central memory and regulatory samples. Assay: immunoSEQ multiplex PCR; the TCRdb copy retains only in-frame clones and omits some. The sample contains about 270,000 clones, 13% to 15% of which appear only once.

The chain combines TRBV28 with TRBJ1-2, with TRBD1 matching 9 bases. Sequencing input: naive CD4+ T cells from blood. This TCR was recovered from a man younger than 40 with type 1 diabetes. The CDR3 DNA reads TGTGCCAGCAGCACCGGGACAGGGAGCTATGGCTACACCTTC. The encoded protein is CASSTGTGSYGYTF.